This TCR beta chain was recorded in a study of memory CD4+ T cells and cytomegalovirus serostatus. Method: immunoSEQ multiplex PCR; TCRdb's copy keeps in-frame clones and lacks some. The table shows approximately 88,000 clones, with about four fifths occurring only once. As for this clone: Its target is unknown.

Single viable CD3+CD4+CD8-CD45RO+ cells were sorted as the memory CD4+ T cells. Donors' CMV status reflects serum IgG against pp150, pp28, p38, p52. Trimming cost V 6 bases and J 15 bases; bases outside gene matches: 11. The CDR3 covers 15 residues. Germline V lookup: CDR1 MNHEY, CDR2 SVGAGI. Study-wide results and limits: Median bootstrapped AUC for CMV status was roughly 0.95 originally, just under 0.93 US-trained. Each of roughly 65 CMV-associated TCRbeta sequences occurred in one to five individuals.

Sample: memory CD4+ T cells from blood. The clonotype was recovered from an adult in good health and CMV-seropositive. The rearrangement uses TRBV6-5 and TRBJ2-6, with 13 bases aligning to TRBD2. CDR3 sequence reads: CASSYGLAGVGNLTF. CDR3 coding DNA: TGTGCCAGCAGCTACGGACTAGCGGGAGTGGGTAACCTGACTTTC.